This T cell receptor beta chain was captured by sequencing in a study of T cells after yellow fever vaccination. Across the study: Those fractions that held only low numbers of cells were prepared using the SMART-Seq v4 Ultra Low Input RNA kit. Notes on the study in general: Compared with primary, the secondary response was weaker and peaked at day 5, not 15. Reappearance after the booster was observed for most primary-vaccination clones (around 96% CD4, roughly 90% CD8).

Turning to this clonotype: Its specificity is unknown.

Germline V gene data show CDR1 as SQVTM and CDR2 as ANQGSEA. V was shortened by 4 bases and J by 6 bases, with 13 bases between the two germline ends. The CDR3 extends over 14 amino acids. Template switching with 5'RACE generated the TCR cDNA and added a universal primer site and UMIs. TCRdb re-called the 5' RACE reads through MiXCR, storing one row per CDR3 protein. The repertoire holds over 110,000 distinct CDR3 sequences, with roughly 8.2% as singletons. The source material was CD4+ T cells sorted from PBMCs, sampled 5 days after the yellow fever booster vaccination. This TCR was recovered from a man aged 30 to 45 who received the YFV17D yellow fever vaccine. The chain uses TRBV29-1 and TRBJ2-6, with a possible D match to TRBD2 (5 bases). The CDR3 protein is CSVGRKGEANVLTF. DNA of the CDR3: TGCAGCGTTGGCCGAAAGGGAGAGGCCAACGTCCTGACTTTC.